A selection of T cell receptor beta chains follows, all from one sample in a study of cytomegalovirus exposure and HLA in healthy donors. Profiled with immunoSEQ multiplex PCR; TCRdb holds only in-frame clones, not every one. The sample has tens of thousands of clones, 65% to 70% seen once; the top ten hold less than 8.5%. Sequencing was done on a sample of PBMCs. Source of these receptors: a man aged 35 to 55 in good health and CMV-seropositive. Each CDR3 is given with its conserved first and last residue. Clone size is given for some rows only: seen once, a few or many times, or a class if the clone is expanded.

V | size | CDR3
TRBV4-2 | NA | CASSQRTGGTEAFF
TRBV2 | NA | CASSERGGTGGNEQFF
TRBV5-4 | NA | CASSLGLPGNEQFF
TRBV19 | NA | CASSRGQGVPYEQYF
TRBV19 | NA | CASSPRTGTNEKLFF
TRBV10-3 | few | CAISSNPLGSPLHF
TRBV19 | few | CASSIYRKTSNQPQHF
TRBV28 | NA | CASSLWEDRYYGYTF
TRBV19 | NA | CASSTLGQGRSYEQYF
TRBV28 | NA | CASSLVDTIYF
TRBV5-5 | NA | CASSPRTWEYGYTF
TRBV19 | NA | CASTLEGDQPQHF
TRBV9 | NA | CASSQKQLAPNEQFF
TRBV5-6 | few | CASSLSSSGNTIYF
TRBV6-1 | NA | CASSVTGTNNEQFF
TRBV6-6 | NA | CASSQTAGGSYNEQFF
TRBV19 | NA | CASSTSTGQNTEAFF
TRBV20-1 | few | CSANLGETQYF
TRBV6-1 | few | CASSEFGDRGPNGELFF
TRBV7-9 | NA | CASCWGGAGANVLTF
TRBV13 | NA | CASSLGASGYTDTQYF
TRBV4-2 | NA | CASSRPQGSEQFF
TRBV4-3 | NA | CASSHLGQGKGEAFF
TRBV29-1 | NA | CSAGKQGQREQYF
TRBV10-2 | NA | CASNTAGGTEAFF
TRBV30 | NA | CALCTGTSGTDTQYF
TRBV9 | NA | CASNKDRARTEAFF
TRBV7-2 | NA | CASSSGGSDQPQHF
TRBV25-1 | NA | CASSPGTSGTRGGYEQFF
TRBV28 | NA | CASSLGTGVFGILFF
TRBV6-1 | NA | CASSLGGDTGELFF
TRBV5-1 | few | CASSRDRVSEKLFF
TRBV6-6 | NA | CASILTFGQPQHF
TRBV28 | NA | CASSLGGGHRLYNEQFF
TRBV11-3 | NA | CASSRGTGELFF
TRBV18 | NA | CASSPQGPQNTEAFF
TRBV5-6 | many | CASSLDANPLDSPFF
TRBV28 | once | CASSGGGPTNEKLFF
TRBV10-3 | NA | CAISLQGRDTEAFF
TRBV27 | NA | CASSLTDRVPDTQYF
TRBV5-1 | NA | CASTLRDRGNSPLHF
TRBV5-1 | NA | CASSPQSGATGELFF
TRBV25-1 | once | CASSEVGSLSPDTQYF
TRBV10-2 | few | CASSESLAGVEDTQYF
TRBV7-9 | NA | CASSSGESNQPQHF
TRBV6-5 | NA | CASSDRRTNTEAFF
TRBV28 | once | CASSLTGIYGYTF
TRBV5-1 | few | CASSIQGRAEAFF
TRBV4-1 | few | CASSPGQASYEQYF
TRBV25-1 | NA | CASSPQDFAEAFF
TRBV7-2 | once | CASSLGGVQPQHF
TRBV6-1 | few | CASRGDRANTEAFF
TRBV6-5 | NA | CASSRSGGGTGELFF
TRBV28 | NA | CATGTGSINEKLFF
TRBV7-2 | NA | CASSSSRGRAYNEQFF
TRBV6-5 | NA | CASRGDRGASYGYTF
TRBV7-2 | NA | CASSSTAPTEAFF